This T cell receptor (beta chain) was sequenced for a study of cytomegalovirus exposure and HLA in healthy donors. Study details: An early data release held 70 million to 90 million unique TCRs from HLA-typed donors.

A multiplex PCR was run with 60 Vbeta primers and 13 Jbeta primers. As handled by the study authors: Later work found 65 million to 100 million unique TCR beta chains, with roughly 11 million shared. The method was immunoSEQ multiplex PCR; TCRdb's version includes in-frame clones alone and lacks a portion of them. V and J calls and clone size are given by that table; D and trimming were obtained from the DNA. The sample shows 200,000 to 250,000 clones, 75% to 85% of them seen only once. The CDR3 is 15 residues long. Germline CDR1 and CDR2: SNHLY and FYNNEI. The ends were cut back, 8 bases at V and 1 base at J, with 15 bases in the middle. This clone was seen only once. Its matching antigen is unknown. Study outcomes and limitations: In vitro experiments confirmed that three CMV-associated chains were specific for CMV antigens. Researchers reported from a later analysis that most CMV-associated TCR beta chains appeared HLA-restricted.

This receptor was obtained from a woman in her fifties or sixties in good health and CMV-seropositive. The chain employs TRBV2 and TRBJ1-5, with a weak D call TRBD1 (5 bases). The source material was PBMCs. The CDR3 nucleotides read TGTGCCAGCTCGGTAGGGGCCGTCAGCAATCAGCCCCAGCATTTT. Protein product: CASSVGAVSNQPQHF. Based on the CDR3 plus reference TRBV2 and TRBJ1-5, the full variable domain is EPEVTQTPSHQVTQMGQEVILRCVPISNHLYFYWYRQILGQKVEFLVSFYNNEISEKSEIFDDQFSVERPDGSNFTLKIRSTKLEDSAMYFCASSVGAVSNQPQHFGDGTRLSIL.